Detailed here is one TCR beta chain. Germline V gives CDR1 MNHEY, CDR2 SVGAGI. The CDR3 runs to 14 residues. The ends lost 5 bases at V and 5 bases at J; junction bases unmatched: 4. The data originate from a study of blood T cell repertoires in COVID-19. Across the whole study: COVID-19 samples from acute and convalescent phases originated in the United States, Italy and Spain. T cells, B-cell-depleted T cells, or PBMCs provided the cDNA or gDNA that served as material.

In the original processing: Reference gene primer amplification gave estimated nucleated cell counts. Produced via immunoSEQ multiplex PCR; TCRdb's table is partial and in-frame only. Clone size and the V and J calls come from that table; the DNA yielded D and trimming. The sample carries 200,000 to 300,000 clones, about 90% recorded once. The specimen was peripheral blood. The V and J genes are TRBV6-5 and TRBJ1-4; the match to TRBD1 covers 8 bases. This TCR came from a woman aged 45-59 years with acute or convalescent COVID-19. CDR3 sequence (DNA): TGTGCCAGCAGTCCACAGGGGGGGAATGAAAAACTGTTTTTT. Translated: CASSPQGGNEKLFF.